This entry lists 3 T cell receptor beta chains sequenced from one sample in a study of OX40 agonist ivuxolimab in advanced cancers. The protocol was immunoSEQ multiplex PCR, while the TCRdb copy is restricted to in-frame clones and leaves out a portion. The sample lists 24,000 or so clones, roughly 85% seen once, with roughly 17% in the top ten. The material sequenced was CD4+ or CD8+ T cells sorted from blood, taken in a trial of the OX40 agonist ivuxolimab. The receptors shown here come from an adult with an advanced solid tumor such as melanoma, head and neck, liver or kidney cancer.

The chain links TRBV19 to TRBJ2-5; 11 positions agree with TRBD2. Germline V lookup: CDR1 LNHDA, CDR2 SQIVND (reference sequence). V trimming: 5 bases; J trimming: 2 bases; junction bases outside the gene matches: 7. The CDR3 has 16 residues. CDR3 in amino acids: CASSGIRTSGQETQYF. As DNA, the CDR3 is TGTGCCAGTAGTGGCATCCGGACTAGCGGGCAAGAGACCCAGTACTTC.

The chain has TRBV9 and TRBJ2-1; 8 bases fit TRBD1. Germline V CDR1 and CDR2: SGDLS, YYNGEE. V gave up 0 bases and J gave up 5 bases; unmatched junction bases: 4. CDR3 length: 15 amino acids. CDR3 bases: TGTGCCAGCAGCGTAGCAGGGGGCCAGAACAATGAGCAGTTCTTC. Protein product: CASSVAGGQNNEQFF.

The sample holds one count of this clone. Germline is not matched at one junction end, which may reflect a read error. The chain is built from TRBV7-7 and TRBJ2-5; 8 bases are a match to TRBD1. Germline loops: CDR1 SSHAT, CDR2 FNYEAQ (reference sequence). The CDR3 spans 15 residues. The CDR3 nucleotides read TGTGCTAGCAGCTCCGGGACAGGAAATCAAGAGACCCAGTACTTC. As protein: CASSSGTGNQETQYF.